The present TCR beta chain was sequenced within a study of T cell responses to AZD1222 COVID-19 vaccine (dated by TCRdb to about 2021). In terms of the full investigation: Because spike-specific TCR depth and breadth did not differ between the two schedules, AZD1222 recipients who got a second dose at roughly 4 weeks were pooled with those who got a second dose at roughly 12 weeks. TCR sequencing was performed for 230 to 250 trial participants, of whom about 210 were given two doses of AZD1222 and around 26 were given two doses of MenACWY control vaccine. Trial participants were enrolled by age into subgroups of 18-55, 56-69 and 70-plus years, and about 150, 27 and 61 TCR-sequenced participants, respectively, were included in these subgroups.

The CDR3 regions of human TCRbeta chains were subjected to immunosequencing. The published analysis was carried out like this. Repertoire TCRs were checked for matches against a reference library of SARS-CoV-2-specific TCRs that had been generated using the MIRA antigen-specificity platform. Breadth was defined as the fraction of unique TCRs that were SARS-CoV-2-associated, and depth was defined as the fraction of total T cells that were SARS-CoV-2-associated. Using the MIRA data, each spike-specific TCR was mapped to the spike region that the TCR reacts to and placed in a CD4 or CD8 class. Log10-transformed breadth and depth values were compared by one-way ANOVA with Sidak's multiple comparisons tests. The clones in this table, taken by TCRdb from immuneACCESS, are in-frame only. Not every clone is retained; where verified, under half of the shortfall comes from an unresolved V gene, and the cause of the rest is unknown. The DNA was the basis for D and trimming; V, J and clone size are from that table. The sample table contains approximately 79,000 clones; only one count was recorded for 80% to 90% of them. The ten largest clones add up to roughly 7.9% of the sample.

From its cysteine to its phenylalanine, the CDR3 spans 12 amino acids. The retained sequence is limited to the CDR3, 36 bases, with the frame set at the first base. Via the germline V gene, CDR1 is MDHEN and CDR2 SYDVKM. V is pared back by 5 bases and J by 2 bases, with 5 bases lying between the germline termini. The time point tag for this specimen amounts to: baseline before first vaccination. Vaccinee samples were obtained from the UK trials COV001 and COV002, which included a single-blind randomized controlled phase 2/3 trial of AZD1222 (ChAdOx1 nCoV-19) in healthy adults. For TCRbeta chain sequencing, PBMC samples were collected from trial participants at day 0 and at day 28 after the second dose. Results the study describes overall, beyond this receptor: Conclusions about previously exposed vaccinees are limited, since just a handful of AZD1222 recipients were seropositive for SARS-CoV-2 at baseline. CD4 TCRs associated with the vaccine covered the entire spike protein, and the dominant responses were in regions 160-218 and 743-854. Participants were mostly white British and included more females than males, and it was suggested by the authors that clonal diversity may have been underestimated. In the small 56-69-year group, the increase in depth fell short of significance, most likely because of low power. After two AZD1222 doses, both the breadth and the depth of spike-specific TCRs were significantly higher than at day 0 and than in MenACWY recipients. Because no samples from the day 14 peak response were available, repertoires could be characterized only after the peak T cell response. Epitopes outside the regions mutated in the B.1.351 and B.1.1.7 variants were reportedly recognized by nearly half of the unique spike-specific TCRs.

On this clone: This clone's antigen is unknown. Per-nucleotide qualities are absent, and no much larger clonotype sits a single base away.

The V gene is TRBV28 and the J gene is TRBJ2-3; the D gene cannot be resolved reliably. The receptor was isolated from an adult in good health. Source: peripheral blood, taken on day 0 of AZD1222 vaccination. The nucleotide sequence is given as TGTGCCAGCAGTCCATACACAGATACGCAGTATTTT. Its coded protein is CASSPYTDTQYF.